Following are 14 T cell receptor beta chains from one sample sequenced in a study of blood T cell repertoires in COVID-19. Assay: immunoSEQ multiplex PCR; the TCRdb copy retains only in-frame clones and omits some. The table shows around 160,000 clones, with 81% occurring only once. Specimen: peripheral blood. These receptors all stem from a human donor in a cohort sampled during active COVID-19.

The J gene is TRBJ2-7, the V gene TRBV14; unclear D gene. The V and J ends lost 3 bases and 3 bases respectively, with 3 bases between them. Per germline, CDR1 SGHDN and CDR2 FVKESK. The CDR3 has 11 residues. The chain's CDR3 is CASSHNYEQYF. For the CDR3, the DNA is TGTGCCAGCAGCCACAACTACGAGCAGTACTTC.

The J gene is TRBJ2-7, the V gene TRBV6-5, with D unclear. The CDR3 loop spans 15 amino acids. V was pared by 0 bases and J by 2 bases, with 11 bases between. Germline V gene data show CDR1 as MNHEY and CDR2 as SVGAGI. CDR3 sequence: CASSYSPGHTYEQYF. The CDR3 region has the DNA TGTGCCAGCAGTTACTCGCCAGGTCACACCTACGAGCAGTACTTC.

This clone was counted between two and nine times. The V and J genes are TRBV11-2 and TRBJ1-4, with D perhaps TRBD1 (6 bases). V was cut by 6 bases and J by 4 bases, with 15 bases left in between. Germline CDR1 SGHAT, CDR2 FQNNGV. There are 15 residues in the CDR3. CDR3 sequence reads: CASSLKTGLNEKLFF. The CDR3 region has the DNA TGTGCCAGCAGTTTAAAGACAGGCCTTAATGAAAAACTGTTTTTT. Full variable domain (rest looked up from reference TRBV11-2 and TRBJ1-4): EAGVAQSPRYKIIEKRQSVAFWCNPISGHATLYWYQQILGQGPKLLIQFQNNGVVDDSQLPKDRFSAERLKGVDSTLKIQPAKLEDSAVYLCASSLKTGLNEKLFFGSGTQLSVL.

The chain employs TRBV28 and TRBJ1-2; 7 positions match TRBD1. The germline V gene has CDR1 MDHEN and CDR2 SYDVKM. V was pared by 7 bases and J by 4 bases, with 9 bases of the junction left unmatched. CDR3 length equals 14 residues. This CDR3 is CASKSQTGFYGYTF. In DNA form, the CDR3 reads TGTGCCAGCAAATCTCAGACAGGGTTCTATGGCTACACCTTC.

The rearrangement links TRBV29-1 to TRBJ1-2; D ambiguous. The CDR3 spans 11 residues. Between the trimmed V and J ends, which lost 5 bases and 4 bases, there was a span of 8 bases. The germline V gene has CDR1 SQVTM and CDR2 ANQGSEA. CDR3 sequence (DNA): TGCAGCGTTCCTAGTACCTATGGCTACACCTTC. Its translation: CSVPSTYGYTF.

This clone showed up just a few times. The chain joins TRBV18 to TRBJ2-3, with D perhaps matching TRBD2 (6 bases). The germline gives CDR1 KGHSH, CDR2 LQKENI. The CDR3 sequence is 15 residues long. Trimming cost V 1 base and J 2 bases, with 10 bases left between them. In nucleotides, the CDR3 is TGTGCCAGCTCACCACAGGGACTTTACACAGATACGCAGTATTTT. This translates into CASSPQGLYTDTQYF.

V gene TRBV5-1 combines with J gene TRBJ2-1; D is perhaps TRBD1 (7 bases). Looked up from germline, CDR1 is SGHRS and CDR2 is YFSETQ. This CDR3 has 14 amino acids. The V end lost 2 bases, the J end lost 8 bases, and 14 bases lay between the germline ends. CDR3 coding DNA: TGCGCCAGCAGCTTCGCGGCGGGGACAGATGAGCAGTTCTTC. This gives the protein CASSFAAGTDEQFF.

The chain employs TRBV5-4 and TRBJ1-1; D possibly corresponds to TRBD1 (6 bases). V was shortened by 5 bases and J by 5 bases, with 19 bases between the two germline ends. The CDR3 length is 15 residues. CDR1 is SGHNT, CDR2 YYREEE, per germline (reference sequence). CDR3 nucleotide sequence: TGTGCCAGCAGAAATCAAGGGGGGACTAATACTGAAGCTTTCTTT. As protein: CASRNQGGTNTEAFF.

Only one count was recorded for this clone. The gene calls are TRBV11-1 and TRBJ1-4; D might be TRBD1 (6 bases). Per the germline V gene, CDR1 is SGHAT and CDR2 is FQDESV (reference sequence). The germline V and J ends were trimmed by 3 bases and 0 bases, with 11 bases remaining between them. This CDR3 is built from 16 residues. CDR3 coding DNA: TGTGCCAGCAGCTTGTACAGGGCGGCAACTAATGAAAAACTGTTTTTT. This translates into CASSLYRAATNEKLFF.

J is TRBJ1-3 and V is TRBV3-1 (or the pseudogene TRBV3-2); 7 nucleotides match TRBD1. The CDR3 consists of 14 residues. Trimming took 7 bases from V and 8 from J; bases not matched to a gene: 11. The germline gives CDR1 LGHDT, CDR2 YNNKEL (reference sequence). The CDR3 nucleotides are TGTGCCAGCACCCTAGGTAGGGGGCAAGACACCATATATTTT. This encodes CASTLGRGQDTIYF.

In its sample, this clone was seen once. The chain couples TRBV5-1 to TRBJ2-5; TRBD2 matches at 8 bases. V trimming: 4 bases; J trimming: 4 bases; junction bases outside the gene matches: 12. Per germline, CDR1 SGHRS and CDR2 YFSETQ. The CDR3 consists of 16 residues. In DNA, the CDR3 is TGCGCCAGCAGCCTTGGTGGTAGCGGGATACGAGAGACCCAGTACTTC. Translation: CASSLGGSGIRETQYF.

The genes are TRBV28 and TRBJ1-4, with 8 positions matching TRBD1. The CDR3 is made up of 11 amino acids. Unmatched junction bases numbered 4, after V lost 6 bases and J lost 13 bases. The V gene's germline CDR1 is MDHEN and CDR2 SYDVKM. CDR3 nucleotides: TGTGCCAGCAGCCCCGACAGGGGACTGTTTTTT. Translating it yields CASSPDRGLFF.

The chain's CDR3 is CASSPYRDTTGELFF. CDR3 nucleotide sequence: TGCGCCAGCAGCCCTTACAGGGATACCACCGGGGAGCTGTTTTTT. J is TRBJ2-2 and V is TRBV5-1; a weak D match, TRBD1 (6 bases). The V gene lost 4 bases and the J gene lost 4 bases, with 14 bases spanning the gap. Germline CDR1 reads SGHRS; CDR2 reads YFSETQ. The CDR3 totals 15 residues.

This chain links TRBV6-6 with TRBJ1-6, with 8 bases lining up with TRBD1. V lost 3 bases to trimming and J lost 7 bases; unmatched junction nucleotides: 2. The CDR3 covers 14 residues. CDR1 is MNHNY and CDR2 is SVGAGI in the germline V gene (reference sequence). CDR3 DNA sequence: TGTGCCAGCAGTTATTCAGGGGGCAATTCACCCCTCCACTTT. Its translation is CASSYSGGNSPLHF.